This TCR beta chain was recorded in a study of blood T cell repertoires in COVID-19. Study background: Both acute and convalescent COVID-19 samples were obtained from the United States, Italy and Spain.

As processed by the authors: How many nucleated cells were present was estimated from reference gene primer amplification. Produced via immunoSEQ multiplex PCR; TCRdb's table is partial and in-frame only. The DNA gave D and trimming, while V, J and clone size come from that table. Here the sample spans roughly 88,000 clones, 72% being singletons. After removal of 4 bases from V and 2 bases from J, the junction contained 5 bases not matched to a gene. CDR3 length: 15 amino acids. Germline V gene lookup returns CDR1 LGHDT and CDR2 YNNKEL (reference sequence). The rearrangement joins TRBV3-1 (or the pseudogene TRBV3-2) to TRBJ2-1; 7 nucleotides agree with TRBD2. The receptor's source is a woman aged 55-70 years in a cohort sampled during active or convalescent COVID-19. Sequenced material: peripheral blood. This chain's CDR3 is CASSLGGSTYNEQFF. The CDR3 DNA reads TGTGCCAGCAGCCTCGGGGGGAGTACCTACAATGAGCAGTTCTTC.